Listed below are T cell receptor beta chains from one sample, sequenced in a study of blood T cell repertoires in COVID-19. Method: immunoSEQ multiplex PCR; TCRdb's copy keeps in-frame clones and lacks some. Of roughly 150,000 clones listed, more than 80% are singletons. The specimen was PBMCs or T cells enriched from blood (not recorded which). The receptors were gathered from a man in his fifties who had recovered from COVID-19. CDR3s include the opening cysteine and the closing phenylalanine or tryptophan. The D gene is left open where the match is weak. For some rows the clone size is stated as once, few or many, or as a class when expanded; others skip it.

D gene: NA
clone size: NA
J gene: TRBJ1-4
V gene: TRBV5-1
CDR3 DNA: TGCGCCAGCAGCTTTGGGGGGGATGAAAAACTGTTTTTT
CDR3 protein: CASSFGGDEKLFF

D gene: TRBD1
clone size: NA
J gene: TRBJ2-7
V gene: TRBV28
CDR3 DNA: TGTGCCAGCAGAGACAGGGCGGTCTACGAGCAGTACTTC
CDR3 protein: CASRDRAVYEQYF

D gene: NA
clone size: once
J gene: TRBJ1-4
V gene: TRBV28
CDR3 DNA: TGTGCCAGCAGAGATCCGGGTTATAATGAAAAACTGTTTTTT
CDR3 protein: CASRDPGYNEKLFF

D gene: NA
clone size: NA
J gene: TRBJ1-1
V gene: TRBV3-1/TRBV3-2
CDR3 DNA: TGTGCCAGCAGCCAAGGAATAACAGGGAGGGCCTCGAACACTGAAGCTTTCTTT
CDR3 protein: CASSQGITGRASNTEAFF

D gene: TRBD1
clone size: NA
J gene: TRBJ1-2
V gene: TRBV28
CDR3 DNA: TGTGCCAGCACTTCCGGGACAGGGGGTTTTGGCTACACCTTC
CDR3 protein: CASTSGTGGFGYTF

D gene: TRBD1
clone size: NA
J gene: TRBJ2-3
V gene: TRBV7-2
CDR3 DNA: TGTGCCAGCAGATCTGGACAGGGTGCAGATACGCAGTATTTT
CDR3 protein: CASRSGQGADTQYF

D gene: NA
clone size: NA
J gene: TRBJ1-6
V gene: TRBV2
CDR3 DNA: TGTGCCAGCAGGGACAGTTGGGGTTATAATTCACCCCTCCACTTT
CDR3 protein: CASRDSWGYNSPLHF

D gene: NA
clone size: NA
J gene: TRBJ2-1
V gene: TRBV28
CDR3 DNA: TGTGCCAGCAGTTCACAGGGAATCGATGAGCAGTTCTTC
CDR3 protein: CASSSQGIDEQFF

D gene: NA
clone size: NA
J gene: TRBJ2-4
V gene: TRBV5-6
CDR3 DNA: TGTGCCAGCAGTTTCAGGGTGGGCGTAAACATTCAGTACTTC
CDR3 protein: CASSFRVGVNIQYF

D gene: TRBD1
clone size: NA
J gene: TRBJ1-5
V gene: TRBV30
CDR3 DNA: TGTGCCTGTTCCCAGAGGGGGCTTAGCTATCAGCCCCAGCATTTT
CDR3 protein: CACSQRGLSYQPQHF

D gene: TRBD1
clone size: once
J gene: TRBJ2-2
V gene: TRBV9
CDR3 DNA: TGTGCCAGCAGCGCAGGGACAGGGGCCGGGGAGCTGTTTTTT
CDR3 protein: CASSAGTGAGELFF

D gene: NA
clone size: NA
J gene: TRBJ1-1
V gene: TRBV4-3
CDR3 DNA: TGCGCCAGCAGCCAACAACAGGGAAGGACTGAAGCTTTCTTT
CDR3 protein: CASSQQQGRTEAFF

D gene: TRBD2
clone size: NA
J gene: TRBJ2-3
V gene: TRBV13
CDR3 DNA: TGTGCCAGCAGCTTACCCACAATAGCGGGGGGCGGCACAGATACGCAGTATTTT
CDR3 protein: CASSLPTIAGGGTDTQYF

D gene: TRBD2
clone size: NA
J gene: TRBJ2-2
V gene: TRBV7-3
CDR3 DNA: TGTGCCAGCAGCGGGGAGGGTAGGACCGGGGAGCTGTTTTTT
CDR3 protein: CASSGEGRTGELFF

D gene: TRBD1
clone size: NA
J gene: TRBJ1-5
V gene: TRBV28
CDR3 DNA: TGTGCCAGCAGCCTCACCGGGACAGCAAGCAATCAGCCCCAGCATTTT
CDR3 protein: CASSLTGTASNQPQHF

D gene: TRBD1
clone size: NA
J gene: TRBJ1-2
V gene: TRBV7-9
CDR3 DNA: TGTGCCAGCAGCCCCGGACAGGCCACTAACTATGGCTACACCTTC
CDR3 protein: CASSPGQATNYGYTF

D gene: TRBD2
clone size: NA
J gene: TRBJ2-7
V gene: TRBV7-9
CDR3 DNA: TGTGCCAGCAGTCTTAGCGGGGGAGACTCCTACGAGCAGTACTTC
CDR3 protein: CASSLSGGDSYEQYF

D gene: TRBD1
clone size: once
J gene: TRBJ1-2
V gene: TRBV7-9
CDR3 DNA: TGTGCCAGCAGCTCCCTGGGACAGTGGTATGGCTACACCTTC
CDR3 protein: CASSSLGQWYGYTF

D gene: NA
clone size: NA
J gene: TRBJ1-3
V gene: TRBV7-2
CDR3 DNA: TGTGCCAGCAGCTTATCCCGGGGGGCGAGGGGAAACACCATATATTTT
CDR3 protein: CASSLSRGARGNTIYF

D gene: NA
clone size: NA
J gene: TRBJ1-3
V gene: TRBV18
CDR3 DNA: TGTGCCAGCTCACCAAATGCGGGTAACTCTGGAAACACCATATATTTT
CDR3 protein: CASSPNAGNSGNTIYF

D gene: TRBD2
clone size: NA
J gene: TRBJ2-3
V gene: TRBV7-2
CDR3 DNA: TGTGCCAGCAGCCCCGTAGCGGGGGGGTATACGCAGTATTTT
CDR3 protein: CASSPVAGGYTQYF

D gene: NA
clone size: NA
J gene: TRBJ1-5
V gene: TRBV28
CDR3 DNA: TGTGCCAGCACTCGCGGCGGTAGCAATCAGCCCCAGCATTTT
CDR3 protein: CASTRGGSNQPQHF

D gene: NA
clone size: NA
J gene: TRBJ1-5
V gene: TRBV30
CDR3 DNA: TGTGCCTGGAGCCAGGGGCTCAGTCAGCCCCAGCATTTT
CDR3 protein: CAWSQGLSQPQHF

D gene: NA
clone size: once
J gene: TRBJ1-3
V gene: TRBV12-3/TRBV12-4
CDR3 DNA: TGTGCCAGCAGCCCCCAGCGTGGGAACACCATATATTTT
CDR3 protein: CASSPQRGNTIYF

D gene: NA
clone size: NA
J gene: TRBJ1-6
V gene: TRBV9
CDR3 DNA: TGTGCCAGCAGCCTCGGACAGTATAATTCACCCCTCCACTTT
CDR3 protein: CASSLGQYNSPLHF

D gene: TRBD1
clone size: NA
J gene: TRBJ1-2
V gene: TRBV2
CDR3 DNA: TGTGCCAGCAGTGAGGGGACAGGCGATGGCTACACCTTC
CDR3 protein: CASSEGTGDGYTF

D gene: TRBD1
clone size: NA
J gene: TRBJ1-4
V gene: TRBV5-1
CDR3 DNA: TGCGCCAGCAGCTTTGGGCCGGGACAGAATGAAAAACTGTTTTTT
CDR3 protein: CASSFGPGQNEKLFF

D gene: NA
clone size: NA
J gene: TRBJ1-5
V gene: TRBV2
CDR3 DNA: TGTGCCAGCGGGCCGGACACCTATCAGCCCCAGCATTTT
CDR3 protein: CASGPDTYQPQHF

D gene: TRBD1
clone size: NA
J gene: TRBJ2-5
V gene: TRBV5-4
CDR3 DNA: TGTGCCAGCAGCTTCCAAAGCAGGACAGGGGCAGAGACCCAGTACTTC
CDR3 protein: CASSFQSRTGAETQYF

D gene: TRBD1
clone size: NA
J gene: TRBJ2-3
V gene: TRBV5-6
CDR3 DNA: TGTGCCAGCAGCTTACCACAGGGGTCCTCAGATACGCAGTATTTT
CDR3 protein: CASSLPQGSSDTQYF

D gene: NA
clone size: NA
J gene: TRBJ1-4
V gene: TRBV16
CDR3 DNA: TGTGCCAGCAGCCAATCGCGCACAACTAATGAAAAACTGTTTTTT
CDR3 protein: CASSQSRTTNEKLFF

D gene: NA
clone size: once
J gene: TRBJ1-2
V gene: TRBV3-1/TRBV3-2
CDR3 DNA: TGTGCCAGCAGCCTGGAGGATGGCTACACCTTC
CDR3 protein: CASSLEDGYTF

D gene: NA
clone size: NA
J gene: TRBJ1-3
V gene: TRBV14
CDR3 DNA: TGTGCCAGCAGCTCCCTGGACATCTCTGGAAACACCATATATTTT
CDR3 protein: CASSSLDISGNTIYF

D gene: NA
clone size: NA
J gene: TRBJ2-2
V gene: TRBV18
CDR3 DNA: TGTGCCAGCTCACCCCCCGTCAGGGGCACCGGGGAGCTGTTTTTT
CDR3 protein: CASSPPVRGTGELFF

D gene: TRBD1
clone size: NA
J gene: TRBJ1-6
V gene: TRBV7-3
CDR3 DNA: TGTGCCAGCAGACTGACCGGGACAGAAAATTCACCCCTCCACTTT
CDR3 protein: CASRLTGTENSPLHF

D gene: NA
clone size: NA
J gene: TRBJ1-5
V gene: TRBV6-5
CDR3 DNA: TGTGCCAGCATAATTGGGCCGTATAGCAATCAGCCCCAGCATTTT
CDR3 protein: CASIIGPYSNQPQHF